A single sample gave rise to the 24 T cell receptor beta chains below, sequenced in a study of OX40 agonist ivuxolimab in advanced cancers. Repertoires were generated with immunoSEQ multiplex PCR, while TCRdb's copy carries only in-frame clones and drops some. The sample consists of approximately 65,000 clones, 92% of them appearing once. This material consisted of CD4+ or CD8+ T cells sorted from blood, taken in a trial of the OX40 agonist ivuxolimab. The receptors come from an adult with an advanced solid tumor such as melanoma, head and neck, liver or kidney cancer.

The chain uses TRBV6-5 and TRBJ1-1, with 7 nucleotides matching TRBD1. Germline-derived CDR1 and CDR2 are MNHEY and SVGAGI. The J segment lost 0 bases and the V segment lost 7 bases, leaving 8 bases of the junction unmatched. This CDR3 comprises 15 residues. As DNA, the CDR3 is TGTGCCAGCACAGGGGGGGGGTCAATGAACACTGAAGCTTTCTTT. This codes for CASTGGGSMNTEAFF.

The V call is TRBV5-6, the J call TRBJ2-1, with D uncertain. The V end was cut by 0 bases, the J end by 4 bases, with 14 bases between. This CDR3 has 16 residues. Germline CDR1 is SGHDT and CDR2 is YYEEEE. The CDR3 nucleotides are TGTGCCAGCAGCTTGGTAGGGCAGACCCTATACAATGAGCAGTTCTTC. As protein: CASSLVGQTLYNEQFF.

This rearrangement joins TRBV7-8 to TRBJ1-2; TRBD1 is a possible D gene (5 bases). The CDR3 loop spans 13 amino acids. Between the trimmed V and J ends, which lost 2 bases and 5 bases, there was a span of 9 bases. Germline CDR1 and CDR2: SGHVS and FQNEAQ. Here the CDR3 reads CASSLRGTYGYTF. The CDR3 DNA is TGTGCCAGCAGCTTAAGGGGAACTTATGGCTACACCTTC.

The chain combines TRBV2 with TRBJ2-5; 9 nucleotides match TRBD1. CDR1 is SNHLY, CDR2 FYNNEI, per germline. J was trimmed by 5 bases and V by 5 bases; bases with no gene match: 9. The CDR3 contains 15 residues. For the CDR3, the DNA is TGTGCCAGCAGTAGGGGGACAGGGTTTTTGGAGACCCAGTACTTC. It translates to CASSRGTGFLETQYF.

V is TRBV6-5 and J is TRBJ1-3; a possible D gene is TRBD1 (6 bases). The germline CDR1 and CDR2 sequences are MNHEY and SVGAGI. The CDR3 spans 15 residues. The germline V and J ends were trimmed by 5 bases and 2 bases, with 13 bases remaining between them. DNA for the CDR3: TGTGCCAGCAGTCTAGGGGGGCGCGCTGGAAACACCATATATTTT. This encodes CASSLGGRAGNTIYF.

This clone was seen only once. The V gene is TRBV5-1, the J gene TRBJ1-2, with D maybe TRBD1 (6 bases). The CDR3 length is 13 residues. Germline CDR1 is SGHRS and CDR2 is YFSETQ. Trimming stripped 4 bases from V and 5 bases from J, with 12 bases between. CDR3 loop: CASSPEGGYGYTF. The CDR3 DNA follows: TGCGCCAGCAGCCCTGAAGGGGGGTATGGCTACACCTTC.

The chain employs TRBV7-9 and TRBJ2-3, with D perhaps being TRBD1 or TRBD2 (5 bases each). Trimming cost V 7 bases and J 7 bases, with 12 bases left between them. CDR1 is SEHNR and CDR2 is FQNEAQ in the germline V gene (reference sequence). The CDR3 length is 12 residues. The chain's CDR3 is CASTREGHTQYF. DNA for the CDR3: TGTGCCAGCACACGTGAGGGGCATACGCAGTATTTT. Drawing the rest from reference TRBV7-9 and TRBJ2-3, the complete variable domain is DTGVSQNPRHKITKRGQNVTFRCDPISEHNRLYWYRQTLGQGPEFLTYFQNEAQLEKSRLLSDRFSAERPKGSFSTLEIQRTEQGDSAMYLCASTREGHTQYFGPGTRLTVL.

The chain carries TRBV6-5 and TRBJ2-2; D gene uncertain. The CDR3 totals 15 residues. Germline CDR1 reads MNHEY; CDR2 reads SVGAGI. V was trimmed by 0 bases and J by 2 bases, leaving 7 bases between them. The CDR3 protein is CASSYSNPNTGELFF. CDR3 coding DNA: TGTGCCAGCAGTTACTCGAACCCTAACACCGGGGAGCTGTTTTTT.

The chain links TRBV5-1 to TRBJ2-3; either TRBD1 or TRBD2 may supply D (5 bases each). This CDR3 is built from 20 residues. Germline V lookup: CDR1 SGHRS, CDR2 YFSETQ. V was cut by 0 bases and J by 0 bases, with 23 bases left in between. CDR3 sequence: CASSLEPSRGSRTSTDTQYF. The CDR3 DNA follows: TGCGCCAGCAGCTTGGAGCCATCTCGGGGCAGCCGAACAAGCACAGATACGCAGTATTTT.

The chain employs TRBV6-5 and TRBJ2-2; tentative D call: TRBD2 (5 bases). In germline, CDR1 is MNHEY, CDR2 SVGAGI. Trimming removed 5 bases from V and 7 bases from J, with 8 bases in between. The CDR3 is made up of 12 amino acids. CDR3 DNA: TGTGCCAGCAGTAAGGGAGTCGGGGAGCTGTTTTTT. Translation: CASSKGVGELFF.

The V and J genes are TRBV5-1 and TRBJ1-1, with TRBD1 as a possible D gene (5 bases). Trimming removed 7 bases from V and 3 bases from J, with 16 bases in between. This CDR3 spans 14 amino acids. The germline CDR1 and CDR2 sequences are SGHRS and YFSETQ. The CDR3 bases are TGCGCCAGCCGGGACCGGAGGTCGGACACTGAAGCTTTCTTT. Translating gives CASRDRRSDTEAFF.

The chain has TRBV5-4 and TRBJ1-1, with D possibly TRBD1 on 5 matching bases. The CDR3 is 17 amino acids. In germline, CDR1 is SGHNT, CDR2 YYREEE (reference sequence). CDR3 sequence: CVPAQGGAMGVNTEAFF. The CDR3 DNA is TGTGTCCCAGCCCAAGGTGGGGCAATGGGGGTGAACACTGAAGCTTTCTTT.

The chain couples TRBV6-5 to TRBJ2-3; 11 bases align to TRBD2. The CDR3 totals 15 residues. Germline trimming cut 7 bases from V and 2 bases from J; bases unmatched to any gene: 5. The germline gives CDR1 MNHEY, CDR2 SVGAGI. The CDR3 reads CASTLAGGPTDTQYF. The DNA of the CDR3 is TGTGCCAGCACGCTAGCGGGGGGCCCCACAGATACGCAGTATTTT.

The chain couples TRBV6-1 to TRBJ2-7, with D unclear. The CDR3 length is 14 residues. V shed 5 bases and J shed 0 bases, with 11 bases lying between them. Germline assignment: CDR1 MNHNS and CDR2 SASEGT. Here the CDR3 DNA reads TGTGCCAGCAGTTCAGAATGGGGCTCCTACGAGCAGTACTTC. This encodes CASSSEWGSYEQYF.

The chain couples TRBV21-1 to TRBJ2-5; the DNA was not compared with TRBD2, the D call given in the table. TRBV21-1 is tagged as a pseudogene. The CDR3 has 18 residues. CDR3 sequence: CASSKWEGRGNSQETQYF. As DNA, the CDR3 is TGTGCCAGCAGCAAATGGGAGGGCAGGGGAAATTCCCAAGAGACCCAGTACTTC.

The chain has TRBV5-1 and TRBJ1-1, with 8 bases lining up with TRBD1. The CDR3 has 16 amino acids. Germline CDR1 is SGHRS and CDR2 is YFSETQ. The junction had 13 bases not matched to a gene; V was cut back by 3 bases and J by 6 bases. CDR3 loop: CASSSLSQGALAEAFF. CDR3 sequence (DNA): TGCGCCAGCAGCTCCTTGTCTCAGGGGGCGCTCGCTGAAGCTTTCTTT.

The rearrangement links TRBV7-2 to TRBJ1-2; no definite D call. With 2 bases removed from V and 8 bases from J, the gap between germline ends came to 18 bases. The CDR3 is made up of 15 amino acids. Germline CDR1 and CDR2: SGHTA and FQGNSA. The CDR3 sequence: CASSLTPLNMGGYTF. CDR3 in DNA: TGTGCCAGCAGCTTAACTCCGCTTAACATGGGCGGCTACACCTTC.

This rearrangement joins TRBV5-1 to TRBJ1-4, with TRBD1 matching 7 bases. The ends lost 4 bases at V and 7 bases at J; junction bases unmatched: 7. The CDR3 is 14 amino acids. The germline V gene encodes CDR1 SGHRS and CDR2 YFSETQ. CDR3 region: CASSPGGRGEKLFF. In DNA, the CDR3 is TGCGCCAGCAGCCCAGGGGGTAGAGGTGAAAAACTGTTTTTT.

The gene calls are TRBV9 and TRBJ2-3, with no clear D. The CDR3 sequence is 13 residues long. V dropped 7 bases and J dropped 2 bases, with 11 bases sitting between them. Per the germline V gene, CDR1 is SGDLS and CDR2 is YYNGEE. The CDR3 region has the DNA TGTGCCAGCGGATGGACCCCCACAGATACGCAGTATTTT. It yields the protein CASGWTPTDTQYF.

The chain employs TRBV27 and TRBJ1-1; D is possibly TRBD1 (5 bases). CDR3 length equals 13 residues. Germline V gene lookup returns CDR1 MNHEY and CDR2 SMNVEV (reference sequence). V lost 2 bases and J lost 8, with 12 bases in between. The CDR3 DNA reads TGTGCCAGCAGTTTACGGGGCTCCGAGGAAGCTTTCTTT. Protein product: CASSLRGSEEAFF.

The genes are TRBV5-4 and TRBJ1-5; TRBD1 is a possible D gene (6 bases). V gave up 1 base and J gave up 5 bases, with 10 bases separating them. Germline V gene sequence: CDR1 SGHNT, CDR2 YYREEE (reference sequence). CDR3 length equals 14 residues. The CDR3 DNA reads as TGTGCCAGCAGCTTGCAGGGGTTGGATCAGCCCCAGCATTTT. It codes for CASSLQGLDQPQHF.

The V gene is TRBV11-1, the J gene TRBJ1-1; TRBD1 might be the D (6 bases). CDR3 length: 14 residues. V was pared by 5 bases and J by 1 base, with 11 bases between. Germline V gene data show CDR1 as SGHAT and CDR2 as FQDESV (reference sequence). CDR3 sequence: CASSPGAANTEAFF. As DNA, the CDR3 is TGTGCCAGCAGCCCAGGGGCGGCGAACACTGAAGCTTTCTTT.

This chain joins TRBV6-6 and TRBJ1-2; 8 nucleotides align to TRBD1. V lost 4 bases to trimming and J lost 7 bases; unmatched junction nucleotides: 8. The CDR3 consists of 14 residues. Per germline, CDR1 MNHNY and CDR2 SVGAGI (reference sequence). CDR3: CASSWAGQGGGYTF. The CDR3 region has the DNA TGTGCCAGCAGTTGGGCCGGACAGGGTGGTGGCTACACCTTC.

The rearrangement links TRBV6-5 to TRBJ1-5; 7 nucleotides match TRBD1. The CDR3 has 14 residues. The J segment lost 2 bases and the V segment lost 6 bases, leaving 4 bases of the junction unmatched. CDR1 is MNHEY and CDR2 is SVGAGI in the germline V gene. This CDR3 reads CASSTGDRNQPQHF. In nucleotides, the CDR3 is TGTGCCAGCAGCACAGGGGACCGCAATCAGCCCCAGCATTTT.